Listed below are T cell receptor beta chains from one sample, sequenced in a study of T cells in pancreatic ductal adenocarcinoma. The protocol was immunoSEQ multiplex PCR, while the TCRdb copy is restricted to in-frame clones and leaves out a portion. The table shows over 85,000 clones, with nearly 95% occurring only once. The sample comprised PBMCs. The receptors stem from a human donor with pancreatic ductal adenocarcinoma. The conserved cysteine and the conserved F or W are not part of the CDR3 here. The order of the fields is V gene, clone size, CDR3 protein. A clone size is listed for some rows: how often the clone was seen (once, few, many), or a class if it is expanded.

TRBV27 once ASSLQGQFSDQPQH
TRBV9 . ASSANRGESSGANVLT
TRBV5-1 . ASSLVSKNTDTQY
TRBV9 . ASSEEGADTEAF
TRBV18 once ASSLGTGFDGDEQF
TRBV7-3 . ASSSAGGNYEQY
TRBV19 . ASSIKREYSNQPQH
TRBV5-1 . ASSLGQGELF
TRBV6-1 . ASSGTLEPDTQY
TRBV29-1 once SVASDSGKQF
TRBV6-1 . ASGGADSYNEQF
TRBV7-2 . ASTPPTGQETQY
TRBV15 . ATSRGTLGDTQY
TRBV6-5 once ASSPTSGNNEQF
TRBV15 once ATSGTEGSYNEQF
TRBV27 . ASSSPLWAGVLY
TRBV19 . ASRGDVNTGELF
TRBV6-1 . ASRYRGRDYGYT
TRBV11-2 once ASSEAGYEQY
TRBV6-5 . ASKNPGGYNEQF
TRBV20-1 . STSGYEQY
TRBV27 . ATRTSGYTGELF
TRBV30 . AWRYGSGELF
TRBV30 . AWSSTGGAASQPQH
TRBV9 . ASSLTSGSWGTQY
TRBV14 . ASSFGPADTIY
TRBV11-3 . ARPGLAEPPGELF
TRBV5-1 . ASRKTSGSRYEQY